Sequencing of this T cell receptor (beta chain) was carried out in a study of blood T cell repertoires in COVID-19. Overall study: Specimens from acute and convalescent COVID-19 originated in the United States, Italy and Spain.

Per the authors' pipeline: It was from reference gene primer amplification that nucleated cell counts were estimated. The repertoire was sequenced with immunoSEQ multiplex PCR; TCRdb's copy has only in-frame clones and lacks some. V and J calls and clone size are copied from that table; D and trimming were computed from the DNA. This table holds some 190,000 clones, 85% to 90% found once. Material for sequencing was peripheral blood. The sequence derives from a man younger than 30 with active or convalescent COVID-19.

The CDR3 loop is CASSRDRELDEQFF. The DNA of the CDR3 is TGTGCCAGCAGCCGGGACAGGGAGTTAGATGAGCAGTTCTTC. The V and J genes are TRBV28 and TRBJ2-1; 9 bases align to TRBD1. This CDR3 is 14 amino acids long. V lost 6 bases to trimming and J lost 8 bases; unmatched junction nucleotides: 8. CDR1 is MDHEN and CDR2 is SYDVKM in the germline V gene.